Listed below are T cell receptor beta chains from one sample, sequenced in a study of identical twins. Each CDR3 protein is one row after TCRdb ran MiXCR on the 5' RACE reads. The table lists about 520,000 distinct CDR3 sequences, 22% of them singletons. This sample was also put to use in a study of T cells expressing NK-cell markers.

Input material: CD4+ T cells sorted from blood. All receptors derive from a woman younger than 35 in good health. Both conserved end residues are part of each CDR3. The order of the fields is D gene, clone size, V gene, J gene, CDR3 protein, CDR3 DNA. The D gene is left open where the match is weak. Where a row states a size, it is once, few, many or the class of an expanded clone; other rows omit it.

d_call: -
clone_size: -
v_call: TRBV2
j_call: TRBJ1-2
cdr3_aa: CASRRAASNYGYTF
cdr3_nt: TGTGCCAGCCGAAGAGCGGCCTCTAACTATGGCTACACCTTC

d_call: -
clone_size: -
v_call: TRBV7-8
j_call: TRBJ2-1
cdr3_aa: CASSLMAVYNEQFF
cdr3_nt: TGTGCCAGCAGCTTGATGGCCGTTTACAATGAGCAGTTCTTC

d_call: -
clone_size: -
v_call: TRBV4-3
j_call: TRBJ2-2
cdr3_aa: CASSQDPLSGELFF
cdr3_nt: TGCGCCAGCAGCCAAGATCCCCTGTCCGGGGAGCTGTTTTTT

d_call: -
clone_size: few
v_call: TRBV29-1
j_call: TRBJ1-4
cdr3_aa: CSAGQSREKLFF
cdr3_nt: TGCAGCGCTGGACAAAGCCGGGAAAAACTGTTTTTT

d_call: -
clone_size: -
v_call: TRBV10-3
j_call: TRBJ2-1
cdr3_aa: CAISEGGRGSNEQFF
cdr3_nt: TGTGCCATCAGTGAGGGAGGCAGGGGTTCGAATGAGCAGTTCTTC

d_call: -
clone_size: -
v_call: TRBV12-3/TRBV12-4
j_call: TRBJ1-6
cdr3_aa: CASRGDQNFSPLHF
cdr3_nt: TGTGCCAGCAGGGGGGACCAAAATTTTTCACCCCTCCACTTT

d_call: -
clone_size: few
v_call: TRBV5-6
j_call: TRBJ1-2
cdr3_aa: CASSSDSPYGYTF
cdr3_nt: TGTGCCAGCAGCTCCGACAGCCCCTATGGCTACACCTTC

d_call: TRBD2
clone_size: many
v_call: TRBV6-5
j_call: TRBJ2-3
cdr3_aa: CASSYAGLAGGHTDTQYF
cdr3_nt: TGTGCCAGCAGTTACGCCGGACTAGCGGGGGGGCACACAGATACGCAGTATTTT

d_call: -
clone_size: -
v_call: TRBV14
j_call: TRBJ2-7
cdr3_aa: CASSSRLGFFEQYF
cdr3_nt: TGTGCCAGCAGCTCACGACTAGGGTTCTTCGAGCAGTACTTC

d_call: -
clone_size: medium-sized
v_call: TRBV29-1
j_call: TRBJ1-1
cdr3_aa: CSVAKGDTEAFF
cdr3_nt: TGCAGCGTAGCCAAGGGTGACACTGAAGCTTTCTTT

d_call: TRBD2
clone_size: few
v_call: TRBV20-1
j_call: TRBJ2-5
cdr3_aa: CSAHYAGGAQETQYF
cdr3_nt: TGCAGTGCTCATTACGCGGGAGGCGCACAAGAGACCCAGTACTTC

d_call: TRBD1
clone_size: -
v_call: TRBV30
j_call: TRBJ2-7
cdr3_aa: CAWSVRGYEQYF
cdr3_nt: TGTGCCTGGAGTGTCAGGGGGTACGAGCAGTACTTC

d_call: -
clone_size: few
v_call: TRBV6-2/TRBV6-3
j_call: TRBJ2-3
cdr3_aa: CASRSDTQYF
cdr3_nt: TGTGCCAGCAGGTCAGATACGCAGTATTTT

d_call: -
clone_size: many
v_call: TRBV5-1
j_call: TRBJ2-1
cdr3_aa: CASSLALGIGEQFF
cdr3_nt: TGCGCCAGCAGCTTGGCCTTGGGGATTGGTGAGCAGTTCTTC

d_call: TRBD2
clone_size: -
v_call: TRBV5-5
j_call: TRBJ2-1
cdr3_aa: CASSLIGTSGEEQFF
cdr3_nt: TGTGCCAGCAGCTTAATCGGGACTAGCGGAGAGGAGCAGTTCTTC

d_call: TRBD2
clone_size: -
v_call: TRBV29-1
j_call: TRBJ2-3
cdr3_aa: CSGRAGGTDTQYF
cdr3_nt: TGCAGCGGCCGAGCGGGGGGGACAGATACGCAGTATTTT

d_call: TRBD2
clone_size: few
v_call: TRBV13
j_call: TRBJ2-1
cdr3_aa: CASSNGGMPYNEQFF
cdr3_nt: TGTGCCAGCAGCAACGGGGGGATGCCCTACAATGAGCAGTTCTTC

d_call: TRBD1
clone_size: few
v_call: TRBV7-6
j_call: TRBJ1-5
cdr3_aa: CASSLSGTGDQPQHF
cdr3_nt: TGTGCCAGCAGCTTATCCGGGACAGGAGATCAGCCCCAGCATTTT

d_call: TRBD2
clone_size: many
v_call: TRBV9
j_call: TRBJ2-1
cdr3_aa: CASSVRASGSNEQFF
cdr3_nt: TGTGCCAGCAGCGTACGCGCTAGCGGGAGCAATGAGCAGTTCTTC

d_call: -
clone_size: few
v_call: TRBV12-3/TRBV12-4
j_call: TRBJ2-1
cdr3_aa: CAIRTVGEQFF
cdr3_nt: TGTGCCATACGGACAGTGGGTGAGCAGTTCTTC

d_call: -
clone_size: -
v_call: TRBV4-1
j_call: TRBJ1-5
cdr3_aa: CASSQVNRGAQPQHF
cdr3_nt: TGCGCCAGCAGCCAAGTGAATCGGGGGGCTCAGCCCCAGCATTTT

d_call: -
clone_size: -
v_call: TRBV20-1
j_call: TRBJ1-1
cdr3_aa: CSARTQLNTEAFF
cdr3_nt: TGCAGTGCTAGAACCCAACTGAACACTGAAGCTTTCTTT

d_call: TRBD1
clone_size: few
v_call: TRBV7-2
j_call: TRBJ1-5
cdr3_aa: CASSLVGQGQPQHF
cdr3_nt: TGTGCCAGCAGCTTAGTAGGACAGGGTCAGCCCCAGCATTTT